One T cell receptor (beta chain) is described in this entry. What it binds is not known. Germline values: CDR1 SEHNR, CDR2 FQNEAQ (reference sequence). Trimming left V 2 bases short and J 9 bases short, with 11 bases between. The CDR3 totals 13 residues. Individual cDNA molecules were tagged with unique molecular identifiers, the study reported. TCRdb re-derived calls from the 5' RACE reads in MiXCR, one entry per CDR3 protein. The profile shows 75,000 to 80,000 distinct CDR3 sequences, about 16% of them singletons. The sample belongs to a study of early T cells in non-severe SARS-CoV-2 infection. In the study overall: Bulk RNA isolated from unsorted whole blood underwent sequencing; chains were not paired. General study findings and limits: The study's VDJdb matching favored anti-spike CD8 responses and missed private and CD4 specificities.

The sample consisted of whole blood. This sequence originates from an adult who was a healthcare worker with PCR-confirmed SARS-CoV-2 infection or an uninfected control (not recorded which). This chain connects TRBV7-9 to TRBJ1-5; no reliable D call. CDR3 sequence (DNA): TGTGCCAGCAGCTTACCCAACTCGGGGCCCCAGCATTTT. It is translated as CASSLPNSGPQHF.